The 3 T cell receptor beta chains presented below share a single source sample, sequenced in a study of blood T cell repertoires in COVID-19. The protocol was immunoSEQ multiplex PCR, while the TCRdb copy is restricted to in-frame clones and leaves out a portion. The sample includes about 280,000 clones, about 91% of them seen just once. Sequencing used PBMCs or T cells enriched from blood (not recorded which). The receptors derive from a man aged 40-49 years who had been exposed to COVID-19.

This chain uses TRBV15 with TRBJ2-3; 8 nucleotides agree with TRBD2. Trimming at V came to 2 bases and at J to 2 bases, leaving 3 bases not matched to a gene. The CDR3 loop spans 15 amino acids. Germline V gives CDR1 LNHNV, CDR2 YYDKDF (reference sequence). For the CDR3, the DNA is TGTGCCACCAGCAGAACTAGCGGATACACAGATACGCAGTATTTT. It yields the protein CATSRTSGYTDTQYF. Complete variable domain (other parts from reference TRBV15 and TRBJ2-3): DAMVIQNPRYQVTQFGKPVTLSCSQTLNHNVMYWYQQKSSQAPKLLFHYYDKDFNNEADTPDNFQSRRPNTSFCFLDIRSPGLGDTAMYLCATSRTSGYTDTQYFGPGTRLTVL.

The chain recombines TRBV29-1 with TRBJ2-1, with 13 bases identical to TRBD2. V shed 8 bases, J shed 7 bases, and the junction held 8 bases outside the gene matches. Germline V gene lookup returns CDR1 SQVTM and CDR2 ANQGSEA. This CDR3 has 14 residues. Written as DNA, the CDR3 is TGCAGCCTAGGACTAGCGGGAGCAGGGAATGAGCAGTTCTTC. Its protein is CSLGLAGAGNEQFF.

In its sample, this clone was seen once. The chain uses TRBV19 and TRBJ2-1, with D possibly TRBD2 on 5 matching bases. The CDR3 runs 16 residues. Between the trimmed V and J ends, which lost 6 bases and 9 bases, there was a span of 24 bases. Looked up from germline, CDR1 is LNHDA and CDR2 is SQIVND (reference sequence). The CDR3 here is CASRSNLLARAGEQFF. For the CDR3, the DNA is TGTGCCAGTAGGAGCAATCTGTTAGCGAGGGCAGGTGAGCAGTTCTTC.